This TCR beta chain was sequenced in a study of blood T cell repertoires in COVID-19. Cohort placement rested on clinical history that participants reported themselves. Among Cohort 3 donors, those recovered had two negative PCRs, clearance, or symptom resolution. Clones were read by immunoSEQ multiplex PCR, and TCRdb kept only the in-frame ones, dropping some. The sample carries some 390,000 clones, approximately 92% recorded once. This TCR derives from a man aged 30-40 years who had recovered from COVID-19. The sample taken for sequencing was PBMCs or T cells enriched from blood (not recorded which).

The CDR3 DNA follows: TGCGCCAGCAGCCAAGTTCGGGACATGCACAATGAGCAGTTCTTC. Translated, it gives CASSQVRDMHNEQFF. The genes are TRBV4-1 and TRBJ2-1; D might be TRBD1 (6 bases). The CDR3 spans 15 residues. Per the germline V gene, CDR1 is MGHRA and CDR2 is YSYEKL. V lost 1 base and J lost 5, with 12 bases in between.